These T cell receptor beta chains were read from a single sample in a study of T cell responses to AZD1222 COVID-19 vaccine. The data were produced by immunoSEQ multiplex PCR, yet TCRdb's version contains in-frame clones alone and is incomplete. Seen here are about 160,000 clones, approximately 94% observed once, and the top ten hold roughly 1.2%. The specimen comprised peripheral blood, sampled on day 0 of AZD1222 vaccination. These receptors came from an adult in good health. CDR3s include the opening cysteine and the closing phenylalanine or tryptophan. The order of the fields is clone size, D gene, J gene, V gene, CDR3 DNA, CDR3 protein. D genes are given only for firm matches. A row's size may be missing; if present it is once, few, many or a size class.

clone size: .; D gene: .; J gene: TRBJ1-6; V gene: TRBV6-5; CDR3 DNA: TGTGCCAGCGTGACCAGCTCCTATAATTCACCCCTCCACTTT; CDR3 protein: CASVTSSYNSPLHF
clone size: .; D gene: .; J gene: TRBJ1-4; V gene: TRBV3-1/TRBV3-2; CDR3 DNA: TGTGCCAGCAGCCTTCGGGACACTTATGAAAAACTGTTTTTT; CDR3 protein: CASSLRDTYEKLFF
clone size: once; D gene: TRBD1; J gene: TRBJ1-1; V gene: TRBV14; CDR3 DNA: TGTGCCAGCAGCCAAGTAAGAGACAGGGTATACACTGAAGCTTTCTTT; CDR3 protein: CASSQVRDRVYTEAFF
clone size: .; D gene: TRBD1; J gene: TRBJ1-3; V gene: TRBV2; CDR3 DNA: TGTGCCAGCAGTGAAGCCGACAGGGATGGAAACACCATATATTTT; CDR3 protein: CASSEADRDGNTIYF
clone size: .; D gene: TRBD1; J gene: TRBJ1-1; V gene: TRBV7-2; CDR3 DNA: TGTGCCAGCAGCCTAACAGGGGGCCCGAGTCTAAAAGCTTTCTTT; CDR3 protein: CASSLTGGPSLKAFF
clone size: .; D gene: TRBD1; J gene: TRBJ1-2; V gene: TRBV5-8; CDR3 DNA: TGTGCCAGCAGCCTGACAGGGGGCGGTGGCTACACCTTC; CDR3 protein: CASSLTGGGGYTF
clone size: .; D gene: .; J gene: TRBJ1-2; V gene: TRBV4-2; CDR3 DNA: TGTGCCAGCAGCCAAGATAAGGGGGGTTGGGTTAACTATGGCTACACCTTC; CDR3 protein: CASSQDKGGWVNYGYTF
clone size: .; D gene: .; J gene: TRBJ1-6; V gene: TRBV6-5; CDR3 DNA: TGTGCCAGCAGCCGACGAAGGGATTCACCCCTCCACTTT; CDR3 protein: CASSRRRDSPLHF
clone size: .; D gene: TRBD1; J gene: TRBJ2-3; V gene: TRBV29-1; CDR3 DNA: TGCAGCGTTGAGACAGGGGCCCCCTTAACAGATACGCAGTATTTT; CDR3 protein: CSVETGAPLTDTQYF
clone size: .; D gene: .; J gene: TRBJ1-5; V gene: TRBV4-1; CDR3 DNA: TGCGCCAGCAGCGAGGAGCCACAGCGCAATCAGCCCCAGCATTTT; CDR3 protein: CASSEEPQRNQPQHF
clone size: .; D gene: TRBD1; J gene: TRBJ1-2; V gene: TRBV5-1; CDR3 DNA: TGCGCCAGCAGCCCCTCATTGGGACAGGGTAACTATGGCTACACCTTC; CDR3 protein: CASSPSLGQGNYGYTF
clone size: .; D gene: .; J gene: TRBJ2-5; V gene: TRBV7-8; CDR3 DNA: TGTGCCAGCAGCTCACTCACGACTACTCGGGAGACCCAGTACTTC; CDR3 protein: CASSSLTTTRETQYF
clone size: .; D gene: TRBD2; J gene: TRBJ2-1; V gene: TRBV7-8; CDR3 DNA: TGTGCCAGCAGCCATGGAGAATTTAGCGGGGCCGAGGAGCAGTTCTTC; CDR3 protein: CASSHGEFSGAEEQFF